The next 8 T cell receptor beta chains were all read from a single sample in a study of blood T cell repertoires in COVID-19. TCRdb keeps only in-frame clones here, not all; method: immunoSEQ multiplex PCR. The sample consists of 65,000 to 75,000 clones, roughly nine tenths of them appearing once. Sequenced sample: peripheral blood. These TCRs come from a woman aged 45-65 years with active COVID-19.

V gene TRBV4-1 combines with J gene TRBJ2-7; D not certain. CDR1 is MGHRA and CDR2 is YSYEKL in the germline V gene. V was pared by 0 bases and J by 0 bases, with 9 bases between. This CDR3 spans 15 amino acids. The CDR3 reads CASSQDRPSSYEQYF. Here the CDR3 DNA reads TGCGCCAGCAGCCAAGATAGGCCTAGCTCCTACGAGCAGTACTTC.

This chain links TRBV5-1 with TRBJ2-6, with TRBD1 as a possible D gene (5 bases). The CDR3 extends over 16 amino acids. Germline values: CDR1 SGHRS, CDR2 YFSETQ. Deletions cut 4 bases from V and 1 base from J, with 12 bases between. CDR3 protein: CASSPAAGSGANVLTF. The CDR3 nucleotides are TGCGCCAGCAGCCCCGCCGCAGGGTCTGGGGCCAACGTCCTGACTTTC.

The chain links TRBV28 to TRBJ1-1; D not resolved. The V end lost 5 bases, the J end lost 5 bases, and 15 bases lay between the germline ends. Germline-derived CDR1 and CDR2 are MDHEN and SYDVKM. This CDR3 is built from 14 residues. The DNA of the CDR3 is TGTGCCAGCAGTCCCTTTGGACGGGAAACTGAAGCTTTCTTT. This codes for CASSPFGRETEAFF.

V usage is TRBV7-9 and J usage is TRBJ1-3; D gene unclear. V gave up 5 bases and J gave up 4 bases, with 9 bases separating them. The CDR3 runs 13 residues. Per germline, CDR1 SEHNR and CDR2 FQNEAQ (reference sequence). The CDR3 nucleotides are TGTGCCAGCAGCGTTGGGGAGGGAAACACCATATATTTT. Protein sequence: CASSVGEGNTIYF.

The CDR3 here is CASSQERLALGDEQYF. For the CDR3, the DNA is TGTGCCAGCAGCCAAGAAAGACTAGCCCTGGGTGACGAGCAGTACTTC. V gene TRBV3-1 (or the pseudogene TRBV3-2) combines with J gene TRBJ2-7, with TRBD2 matching over 7 bases. CDR1 and CDR2 from the germline V gene are LGHDT and YNNKEL (reference sequence). J gave up 5 bases and V 0 bases, and 10 bases lay outside the gene matches. CDR3 length equals 16 residues.

The chain links TRBV14 to TRBJ2-3; 7 positions agree with TRBD1. The CDR3 covers 17 residues. Germline CDR1 SGHDN, CDR2 FVKESK. The J segment lost 3 bases and the V segment lost 0 bases, leaving 9 bases of the junction unmatched. The CDR3, as DNA: TGTGCCAGCAGCCAAGACAGGGGGATCATGGGGACAGATACGCAGTATTTT. It translates to CASSQDRGIMGTDTQYF.

The chain couples TRBV7-3 to TRBJ2-3; no clear D gene. V lost 2 bases, J lost 0 bases, and 9 bases lay in between. This CDR3 is built from 15 residues. The V gene's germline CDR1 is SGHTA and CDR2 FQGTGA. The CDR3 DNA follows: TGTGCCAGCAGCTTAGAAGCGACTAGCACAGATACGCAGTATTTT. Translating gives CASSLEATSTDTQYF.

This clone was counted between two and nine times. This rearrangement joins TRBV7-2 to TRBJ2-1; unclear D gene. V was clipped by 1 base and J by 3 bases, with 7 bases between them. CDR1 SGHTA and CDR2 FQGNSA come from the germline V gene. This CDR3 comprises 14 residues. The CDR3 reads CASSLDSYYNEQFF. In DNA, the CDR3 is TGTGCCAGCAGCTTAGACTCCTACTACAATGAGCAGTTCTTC.